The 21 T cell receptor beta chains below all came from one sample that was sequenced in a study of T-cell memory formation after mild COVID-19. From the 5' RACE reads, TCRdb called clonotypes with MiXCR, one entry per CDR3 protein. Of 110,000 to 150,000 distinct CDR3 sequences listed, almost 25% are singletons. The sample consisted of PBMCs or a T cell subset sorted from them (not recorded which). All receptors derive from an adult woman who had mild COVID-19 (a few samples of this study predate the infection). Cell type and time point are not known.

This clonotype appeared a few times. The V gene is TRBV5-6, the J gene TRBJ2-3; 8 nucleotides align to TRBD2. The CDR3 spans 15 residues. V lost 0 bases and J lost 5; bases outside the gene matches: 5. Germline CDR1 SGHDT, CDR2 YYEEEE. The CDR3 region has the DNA TGTGCCAGCAGCTTGGAGAGCGGGGGCCGAGATACGCAGTATTTT. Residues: CASSLESGGRDTQYF.

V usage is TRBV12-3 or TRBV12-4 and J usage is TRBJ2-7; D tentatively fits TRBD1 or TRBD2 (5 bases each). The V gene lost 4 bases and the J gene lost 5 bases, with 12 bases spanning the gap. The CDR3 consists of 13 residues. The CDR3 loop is CASSSGSSHEQYF. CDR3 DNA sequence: TGTGCCAGCAGTTCAGGGAGTTCCCACGAGCAGTACTTC.

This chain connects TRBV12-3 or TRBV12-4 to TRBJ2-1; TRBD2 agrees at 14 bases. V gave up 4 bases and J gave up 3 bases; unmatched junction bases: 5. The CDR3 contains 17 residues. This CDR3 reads CASSSWTSGGLYNEQFF. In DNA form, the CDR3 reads TGTGCCAGCAGTTCATGGACTAGCGGGGGGCTCTACAATGAGCAGTTCTTC.

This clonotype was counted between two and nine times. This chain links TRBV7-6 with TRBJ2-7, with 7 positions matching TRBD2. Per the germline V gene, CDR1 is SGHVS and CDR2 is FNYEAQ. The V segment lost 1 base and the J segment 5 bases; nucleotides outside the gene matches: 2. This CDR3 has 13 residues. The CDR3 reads CASSLEAGDEQYF. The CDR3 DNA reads TGTGCCAGCAGCTTAGAGGCGGGAGACGAGCAGTACTTC.

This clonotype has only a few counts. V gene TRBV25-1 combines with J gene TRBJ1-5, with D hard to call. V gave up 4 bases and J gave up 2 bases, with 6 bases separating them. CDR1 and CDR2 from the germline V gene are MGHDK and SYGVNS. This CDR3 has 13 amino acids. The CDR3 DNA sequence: TGTGCCAGCAGTGGAGACGGCAATCAGCCCCAGCATTTT. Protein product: CASSGDGNQPQHF.

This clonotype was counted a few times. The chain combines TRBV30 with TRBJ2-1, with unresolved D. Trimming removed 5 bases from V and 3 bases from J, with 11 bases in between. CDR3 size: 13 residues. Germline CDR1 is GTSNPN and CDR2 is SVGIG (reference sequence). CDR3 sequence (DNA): TGTGCCTGGGACTGGGGAAACTACAATGAGCAGTTCTTC. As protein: CAWDWGNYNEQFF. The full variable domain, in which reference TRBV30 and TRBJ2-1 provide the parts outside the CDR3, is SQTIHQWPATLVQPVGSPLSLECTVEGTSNPNLYWYRQAAGRGLQLLFYSVGIGQISSEVPQNLSASRPQDRQFILSSKKLLLSDSGFYLCAWDWGNYNEQFFGPGTRLTVL.

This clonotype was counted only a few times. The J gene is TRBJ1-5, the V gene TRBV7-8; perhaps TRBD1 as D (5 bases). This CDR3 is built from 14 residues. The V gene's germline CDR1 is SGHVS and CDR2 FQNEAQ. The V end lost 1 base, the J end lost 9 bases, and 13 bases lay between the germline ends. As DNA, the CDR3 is TGTGCCAGCAGCTTAGTTGGGGGGGGAGGGCCCCAGCATTTT. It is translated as CASSLVGGGGPQHF. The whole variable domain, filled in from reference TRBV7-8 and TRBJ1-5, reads GAGVSQSPRYKVAKRGQDVALRCDPISGHVSLFWYQQALGQGPEFLTYFQNEAQLDKSGLPSDRFFAERPEGSVSTLKIQRTQQEDSAVYLCASSLVGGGGPQHFGDGTRLSIL.

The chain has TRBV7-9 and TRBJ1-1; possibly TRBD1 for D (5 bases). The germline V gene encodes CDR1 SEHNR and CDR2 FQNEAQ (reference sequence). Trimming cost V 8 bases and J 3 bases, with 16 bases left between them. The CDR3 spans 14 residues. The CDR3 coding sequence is TGTGCCAGCTCCGCAGGACATTTTGACACTGAAGCTTTCTTT. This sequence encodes CASSAGHFDTEAFF.

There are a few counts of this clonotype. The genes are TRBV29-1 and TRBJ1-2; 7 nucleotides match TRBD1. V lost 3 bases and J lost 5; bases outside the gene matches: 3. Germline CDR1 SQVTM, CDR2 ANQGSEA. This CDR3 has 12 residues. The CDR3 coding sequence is TGCAGCGTTGACAGGGGGGGATATGGCTACACCTTC. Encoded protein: CSVDRGGYGYTF.

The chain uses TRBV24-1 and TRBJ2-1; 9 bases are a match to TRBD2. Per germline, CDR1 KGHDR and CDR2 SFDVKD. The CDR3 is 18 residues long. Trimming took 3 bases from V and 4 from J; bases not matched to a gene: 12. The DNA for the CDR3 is TGTGCCACCAGTGATCCTCGGGTGGGGACTAGCCCTTACAATGAGCAGTTCTTC. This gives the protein CATSDPRVGTSPYNEQFF.

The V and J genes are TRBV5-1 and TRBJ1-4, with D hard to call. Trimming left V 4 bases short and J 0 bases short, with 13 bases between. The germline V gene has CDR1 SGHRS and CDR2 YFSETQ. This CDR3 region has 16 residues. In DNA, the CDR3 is TGCGCCAGCAGCCTCGGGGATTTTGCAACTAATGAAAAACTGTTTTTT. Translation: CASSLGDFATNEKLFF.

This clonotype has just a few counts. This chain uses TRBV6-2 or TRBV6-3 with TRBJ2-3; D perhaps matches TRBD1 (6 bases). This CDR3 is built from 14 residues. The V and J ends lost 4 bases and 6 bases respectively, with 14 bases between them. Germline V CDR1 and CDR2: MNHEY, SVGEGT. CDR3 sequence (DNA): TGTGCCAGCAGTTTGACGACTGGGGGCGATACGCAGTATTTT. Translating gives CASSLTTGGDTQYF.

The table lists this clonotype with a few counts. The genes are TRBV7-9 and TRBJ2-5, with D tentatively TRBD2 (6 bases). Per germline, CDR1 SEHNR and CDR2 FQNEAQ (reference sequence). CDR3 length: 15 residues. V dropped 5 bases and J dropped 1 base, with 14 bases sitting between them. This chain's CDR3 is CASSAHLSGQETQYF. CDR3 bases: TGTGCCAGCAGCGCCCACCTTAGCGGCCAAGAGACCCAGTACTTC.

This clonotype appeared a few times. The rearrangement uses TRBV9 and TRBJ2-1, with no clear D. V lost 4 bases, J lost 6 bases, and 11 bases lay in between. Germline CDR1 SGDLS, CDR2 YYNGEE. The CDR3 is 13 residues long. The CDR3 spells CASSLVNGNEQFF. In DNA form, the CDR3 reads TGTGCCAGCAGCCTCGTGAACGGCAATGAGCAGTTCTTC.

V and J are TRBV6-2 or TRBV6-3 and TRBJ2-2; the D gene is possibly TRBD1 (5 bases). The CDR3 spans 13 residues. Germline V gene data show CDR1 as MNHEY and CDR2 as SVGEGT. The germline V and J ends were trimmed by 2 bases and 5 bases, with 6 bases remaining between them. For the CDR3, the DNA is TGTGCCAGCAGTTACGCAGGGACCGGGGAGCTGTTTTTT. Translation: CASSYAGTGELFF.

The CDR3 spells CATQAAGENEQYF. DNA for the CDR3: TGTGCCACGCAGGCGGCGGGAGAGAACGAGCAGTACTTC. The chain links TRBV24-1 to TRBJ2-7, with 7 bases lining up with TRBD2. CDR1 is KGHDR, CDR2 SFDVKD, per germline. With V trimmed by 10 bases and J by 5 bases, 10 bases remained unmatched. This CDR3 region has 13 residues.

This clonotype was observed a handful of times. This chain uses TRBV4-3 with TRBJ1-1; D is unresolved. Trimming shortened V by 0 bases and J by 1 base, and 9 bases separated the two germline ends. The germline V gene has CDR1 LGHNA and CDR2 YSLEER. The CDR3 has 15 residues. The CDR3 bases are TGCGCCAGCAGCCAAGATAGGGCAGGGAACACTGAAGCTTTCTTT. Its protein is CASSQDRAGNTEAFF.

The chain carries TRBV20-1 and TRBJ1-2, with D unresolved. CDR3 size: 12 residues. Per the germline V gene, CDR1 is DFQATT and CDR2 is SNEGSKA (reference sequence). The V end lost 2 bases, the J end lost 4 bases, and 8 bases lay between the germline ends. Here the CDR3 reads CSARMGFYGYTF. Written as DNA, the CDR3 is TGCAGTGCTAGAATGGGGTTCTATGGCTACACCTTC.

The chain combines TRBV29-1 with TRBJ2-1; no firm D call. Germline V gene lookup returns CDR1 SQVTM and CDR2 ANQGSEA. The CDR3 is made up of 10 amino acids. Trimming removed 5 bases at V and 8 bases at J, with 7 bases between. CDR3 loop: CSVTQDEQFF. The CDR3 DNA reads TGCAGCGTTACCCAGGATGAGCAGTTCTTC.

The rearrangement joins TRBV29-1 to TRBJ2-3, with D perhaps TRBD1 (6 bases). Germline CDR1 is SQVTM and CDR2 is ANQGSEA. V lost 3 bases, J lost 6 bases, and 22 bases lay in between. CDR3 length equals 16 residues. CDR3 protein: CSVEPARQAPFDTQYF. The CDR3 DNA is TGCAGCGTTGAGCCGGCCCGACAGGCCCCCTTTGATACGCAGTATTTT.

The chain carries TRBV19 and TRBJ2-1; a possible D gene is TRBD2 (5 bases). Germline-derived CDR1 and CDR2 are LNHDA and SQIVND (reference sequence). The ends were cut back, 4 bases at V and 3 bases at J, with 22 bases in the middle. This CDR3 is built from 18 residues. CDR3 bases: TGTGCCAGTAGTAGGACCCCGGGTCCACCGAGGGACTACAATGAGCAGTTCTTC. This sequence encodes CASSRTPGPPRDYNEQFF.